This T cell receptor (beta chain) derives from a study of T-cell memory formation after mild COVID-19. This CDR3 contains 13 residues. The germline gives CDR1 SGHRS, CDR2 YFSETQ. V lost 0 bases and J lost 10, with 13 bases in between. Each CDR3 protein is one row after TCRdb ran MiXCR on the 5' RACE reads. The table has roughly 310,000 distinct CDR3 sequences, around 15% seen once. This chain links TRBV5-1 with TRBJ1-1; D is ambiguous. The origin of this receptor is a man aged 18 to 29 who had mild COVID-19 (a few samples of this study predate the infection). Cell type and time point are not known. The material sequenced was PBMCs or a T cell subset sorted from them (not recorded which). CDR3: CASSLDAGWGAFF. In DNA, the CDR3 is TGCGCCAGCAGCTTGGATGCGGGTTGGGGAGCTTTCTTT.